This T cell receptor (beta chain) was identified in a study of blood T cell repertoires in COVID-19. Turning to the study itself: COVID-19 samples collected from the United States, Italy and Spain covered acute and convalescent phases.

Some clones are missing from TCRdb's copy, which holds only in-frame ones; the method was immunoSEQ multiplex PCR. This sample yields around 390,000 clones, of which approximately 90% are seen a single time; approximately 9.3% belongs to the top ten. In terms of age and location, participants ranged from roughly 18 to 90 years and lived in about two dozen US areas. Cohort allocation depended upon clinical history that participants reported. Two consecutive negative NP/OP PCR tests, clearance, or resolved symptoms defined Cohort 3 recovery. Between the trimmed V and J ends, which lost 4 bases and 8 bases, there was a span of 8 bases. In germline, CDR1 is LNHDA, CDR2 SQIVND (reference sequence). This CDR3 comprises 11 residues.

Specimen: PBMCs or T cells enriched from blood (not recorded which). The chain combines TRBV19 with TRBJ1-1; no clear D. The clonotype originates from a woman in her forties or fifties who had recovered from COVID-19. The chain's CDR3 is CASSTRQEAFF. CDR3 in DNA: TGTGCCAGTAGTACCCGACAAGAAGCTTTCTTT. The full variable domain, in which reference TRBV19 and TRBJ1-1 provide the parts outside the CDR3, is DGGITQSPKYLFRKEGQNVTLSCEQNLNHDAMYWYRQDPGQGLRLIYYSQIVNDFQKGDIAEGYSVSREKKESFPLTVTSAQKNPTAFYLCASSTRQEAFFGQGTRLTVV.